These 31 T cell receptor beta chains share one sample of origin, sequenced in a study of blood T cells in healthy people across ages. The authors ran a second PCR of about 7 to 12 cycles using a sample-barcoded 5' primer and a J-beta primer mix. One entry per CDR3 protein results from TCRdb running MiXCR on the 5' RACE reads. Counted here are more than 800,000 distinct CDR3 sequences, 25% to 30% occurring once; the ten biggest clones make up 15% to 20%. Sequencing was performed on blood. These receptors came from a woman over 75 in good health.

V and J are TRBV6-2 or TRBV6-3 and TRBJ1-6, with D uncertain. The CDR3 length is 15 residues. CDR1 MNHEY and CDR2 SVGEGT come from the germline V gene. V shed 2 bases and J shed 7 bases, with 12 bases lying between them. The CDR3 DNA sequence: TGTGCCAGCAGTTACGCCGGGGTGAGAAATTCACCCCTCCACTTT. Translating it yields CASSYAGVRNSPLHF.

This chain joins TRBV2 and TRBJ2-1, with D perhaps assigned TRBD1 or TRBD2 (6 bases each). Germline loops: CDR1 SNHLY, CDR2 FYNNEI. The V and J ends lost 9 bases and 3 bases respectively, with 21 bases between them. The CDR3 covers 16 residues. CDR3 in DNA: TGTGCCAGGAGGGGGGCGGGTACGGGGGACTACAATGAGCAGTTCTTC. It specifies CARRGAGTGDYNEQFF.

This clonotype has at least ten counts. The J gene is TRBJ2-3, the V gene TRBV20-1, with 12 nucleotides matching TRBD2. This CDR3 comprises 14 residues. From germline, CDR1 is DFQATT and CDR2 SNEGSKA (reference sequence). The J segment lost 3 bases and the V segment lost 6 bases, leaving 4 bases of the junction unmatched. The CDR3 reads CSALTSGGTDTQYF. DNA of the CDR3: TGCAGTGCCCTCACTAGCGGGGGGACAGATACGCAGTATTTT.

Worth noting for this clonotype: One end of the junction varies from germline; a read error may be responsible. This chain uses TRBV15 with TRBJ1-2; perhaps TRBD1 as D (6 bases). There are 14 residues in the CDR3. CDR1 and CDR2 (germline): LNHNV, YYDKDF (reference sequence). The CDR3 protein is CPTSRDTGPYGYTF. CDR3 nucleotides: TGTCCCACCAGCAGAGATACAGGGCCCTATGGCTACACCTTC.

This clonotype was seen repeatedly, ten times or more. This chain links TRBV6-2 or TRBV6-3 with TRBJ2-1, with D perhaps TRBD1 or TRBD2 (5 bases each). Trimming pared 7 bases from V and 0 bases from J, leaving 13 bases between. Germline CDR1 reads MNHEY; CDR2 reads SVGEGT. CDR3 length: 15 residues. The CDR3 protein is CASTFRESSYNEQFF. The CDR3 DNA follows: TGTGCCAGCACCTTCAGGGAGAGCTCCTACAATGAGCAGTTCTTC.

V usage is TRBV10-1 and J usage is TRBJ2-2; TRBD2 matches 7 bases. CDR3 length equals 14 residues. Germline V gene lookup returns CDR1 WNHNN and CDR2 SYGVQD (reference sequence). Losses at the gene ends were 7 bases for V and 6 bases for J; bases not matched to a gene: 8. For the CDR3, the DNA is TGCGCCAGCAATCGCGGCGGGAGTTCCGGGGAGCTGTTTTTT. Amino acids: CASNRGGSSGELFF.

This clonotype has ten or more counts. V usage is TRBV11-2 and J usage is TRBJ2-7; TRBD1 or TRBD2 may be the D gene (5 bases each). There are 14 residues in the CDR3. The germline gives CDR1 SGHAT, CDR2 FQNNGV. The V gene lost 2 bases and the J gene lost 2 bases, with 10 bases spanning the gap. CDR3: CASSLQGPPYEQYF. Written as DNA, the CDR3 is TGTGCCAGCAGCTTACAGGGACCTCCCTACGAGCAGTACTTC. The whole variable domain, remainder taken from reference TRBV11-2 and TRBJ2-7, is EAGVAQSPRYKIIEKRQSVAFWCNPISGHATLYWYQQILGQGPKLLIQFQNNGVVDDSQLPKDRFSAERLKGVDSTLKIQPAKLEDSAVYLCASSLQGPPYEQYFGPGTRLTVT.

Comment on this clonotype: With a much larger clone just one base away, this may be a read error. This chain connects TRBV6-6 to TRBJ1-2; D gene uncertain. The V gene's germline CDR1 is MNHNY and CDR2 SVGAGI (reference sequence). The CDR3 runs to 13 residues. CDR3 nucleotides: TGTGCCGGCAGTTTCCGAATCTTATATGGCTACACCTTC. Residues: CAGSFRILYGYTF.

V gene TRBV20-1 combines with J gene TRBJ2-7; the match to TRBD1 covers 10 bases. The last part of the DNA fits TRBJ2-4 better; the J call may be wrong. This CDR3 has 14 residues. Germline V lookup: CDR1 DFQATT, CDR2 SNEGSKA (reference sequence). CDR3 sequence: CSAREGQGLNIQYF. DNA for the CDR3: TGCAGTGCTAGGGAGGGACAGGGGTTGAACATTCAGTACTTC.

The rearrangement links TRBV7-9 to TRBJ1-3; D is unclear. CDR3 length: 15 residues. Germline values: CDR1 SEHNR, CDR2 FQNEAQ (reference sequence). The V end was cut by 5 bases, the J end by 0 bases, with 11 bases between. The CDR3 sequence is CASSPASSSGNTIYF. CDR3 coding DNA: TGTGCCAGCAGCCCTGCATCGAGCTCTGGAAACACCATATATTTT.

J is TRBJ2-3 and V is TRBV28; D remains ambiguous. This CDR3 has 14 amino acids. Trimming left V 10 bases short and J 0 bases short, with 14 bases between. The germline gives CDR1 MDHEN, CDR2 SYDVKM. CDR3 region: CATTPAGSTDTQYF. As DNA, the CDR3 is TGTGCCACCACCCCTGCAGGCAGCACAGATACGCAGTATTTT.

The rearrangement joins TRBV6-5 to TRBJ2-4; D remains unclear. The end of the DNA aligns better with TRBJ2-7, so the J call may be wrong. The CDR3 contains 15 residues. The V gene's germline CDR1 is MNHEY and CDR2 SVGAGI. The DNA for the CDR3 is TGTGCCAGCAGCTTGGGCGACCCCCTCGACTACGAGCAGTACTTC. Translating it yields CASSLGDPLDYEQYF.

Many counts were recorded for this clonotype. The chain couples TRBV20-1 to TRBJ2-3; no reliable D call. In germline, CDR1 is DFQATT, CDR2 SNEGSKA (reference sequence). Trimming cost V 4 bases and J 4 bases, with 9 bases left between them. The CDR3 covers 12 residues. This CDR3 is CSAMNPADTQYF. CDR3 DNA: TGCAGTGCTATGAACCCGGCAGATACGCAGTATTTT.

This clonotype was seen a handful of times. The V gene is TRBV7-2, the J gene TRBJ2-7; 15 bases are shared with TRBD2. Trimming cost V 4 bases and J 5 bases; bases outside gene matches: 6. The germline V gene has CDR1 SGHTA and CDR2 FQGNSA. This CDR3 comprises 16 residues. CDR3 bases: TGTGCCAGCAGCTCCGGACTAGCGGGAGGGAGGGACGAGCAGTACTTC. This gives the protein CASSSGLAGGRDEQYF.

This clonotype was counted ten times or more. The chain links TRBV7-8 to TRBJ1-5, with D maybe TRBD1 (5 bases). Germline V lookup: CDR1 SGHVS, CDR2 FQNEAQ. Trimming stripped 10 bases from V and 0 bases from J, with 10 bases between. The CDR3 contains 13 residues. CDR3 amino acids: CATAGGSNQPQHF. CDR3 in DNA: TGTGCCACCGCCGGGGGTAGCAATCAGCCCCAGCATTTT.

This clonotype was recorded many times. This chain joins TRBV27 and TRBJ2-1; D is perhaps TRBD1 (6 bases). Per the germline V gene, CDR1 is MNHEY and CDR2 is SMNVEV (reference sequence). The CDR3 is made up of 17 amino acids. Between the trimmed V and J ends, which lost 2 bases and 0 bases, there was a span of 14 bases. Here the CDR3 DNA reads TGTGCCAGCAGTTTACCCCGACAGGCCTCCTCCTACAATGAGCAGTTCTTC. Its protein is CASSLPRQASSYNEQFF.

The J gene is TRBJ2-5, the V gene TRBV7-2; D uncertain. Germline V gene sequence: CDR1 SGHTA, CDR2 FQGNSA. This CDR3 region has 16 residues. Trimming shortened V by 2 bases and J by 4 bases, and 17 bases separated the two germline ends. CDR3 in DNA: TGTGCCAGCAGCTTACCCCCCCGGTCCCCGGGAGAGACCCAGTACTTC. It is translated as CASSLPPRSPGETQYF.

This clonotype was detected ten times or more. V and J are TRBV20-1 and TRBJ2-5, with a tentative D call TRBD1 (6 bases). V dropped 3 bases and J dropped 7 bases, with 15 bases sitting between them. Germline V CDR1 and CDR2: DFQATT, SNEGSKA (reference sequence). The CDR3 covers 13 residues. For the CDR3, the DNA is TGCAGTGCTAGTAGGCAGGGGCGAGGGACCCAGTACTTC. The encoded protein is CSASRQGRGTQYF.

This clonotype was detected only once. The chain links TRBV19 to TRBJ1-6; D possibly corresponds to TRBD1 (6 bases). The CDR3 is made up of 14 amino acids. Germline-derived CDR1 and CDR2 are LNHDA and SQIVND (reference sequence). Trimming took 5 bases from V and 8 from J, leaving 13 bases between them. The CDR3 DNA reads as TGTGCCAGTAGTGTCTCCCACAGGGATTCACCCCTCCACTTT. This translates into CASSVSHRDSPLHF. Drawing the rest from reference TRBV19 and TRBJ1-6, the complete variable domain is DGGITQSPKYLFRKEGQNVTLSCEQNLNHDAMYWYRQDPGQGLRLIYYSQIVNDFQKGDIAEGYSVSREKKESFPLTVTSAQKNPTAFYLCASSVSHRDSPLHFGNGTRLTVT.

The V call is TRBV20-1, the J call TRBJ2-2; D uncertain. The germline V gene encodes CDR1 DFQATT and CDR2 SNEGSKA (reference sequence). The germline V and J ends were trimmed by 2 bases and 7 bases, with 8 bases remaining between them. This CDR3 has 12 amino acids. The CDR3 DNA follows: TGCAGTGCTAGACAATCTCACGGGGAGCTGTTTTTT. Residues: CSARQSHGELFF.

The chain combines TRBV6-2 or TRBV6-3 with TRBJ1-4; 8 positions agree with TRBD1. CDR1 and CDR2 from the germline V gene are MNHEY and SVGEGT. V lost 4 bases, J lost 3 bases, and 10 bases stayed unmatched. The CDR3 length is 17 residues. The CDR3 region has the DNA TGTGCCAGCAGTTCCAGGACAGGGCAGACAGCTAATGAAAAACTGTTTTTT. As protein: CASSSRTGQTANEKLFF.

This chain connects TRBV29-1 to TRBJ2-1; the match to TRBD2 covers 12 bases. Looked up from germline, CDR1 is SQVTM and CDR2 is ANQGSEA. This CDR3 has 17 residues. V gave up 0 bases and J gave up 10 bases; unmatched junction bases: 13. This CDR3 reads CSVEDRRLAGALGEQFF. The CDR3 region has the DNA TGCAGCGTTGAAGACCGGAGACTAGCGGGAGCTCTGGGGGAGCAGTTCTTC.

This clonotype was counted ten times or more. V is TRBV7-2 and J is TRBJ2-5; 10 bases line up with TRBD2. This CDR3 spans 15 amino acids. Looked up from germline, CDR1 is SGHTA and CDR2 is FQGNSA. Unmatched junction bases numbered 5, after V lost 5 bases and J lost 2 bases. CDR3 nucleotides: TGTGCCAGCAGCCGTAGCGGGGGGAGACAAGAGACCCAGTACTTC. This translates into CASSRSGGRQETQYF.

This clonotype was detected only a few times. The rearrangement joins TRBV20-1 to TRBJ1-2; tentative D call: TRBD1 (5 bases). The germline V gene has CDR1 DFQATT and CDR2 SNEGSKA (reference sequence). The V end was cut by 0 bases, the J end by 3 bases, with 14 bases between. CDR3 size: 15 residues. CDR3 nucleotides: TGCAGTGCTAGAGAGGCTCAGGGTTTCTACTATGGCTACACCTTC. Amino acid sequence: CSAREAQGFYYGYTF.

The gene calls are TRBV4-3 and TRBJ1-3, with D maybe TRBD1 (6 bases). The CDR3 loop spans 16 amino acids. Trimming removed 0 bases from V and 8 bases from J, with 17 bases in between. In germline, CDR1 is LGHNA, CDR2 YSLEER. Here the CDR3 DNA reads TGCGCCAGCAGCCAAGATCGAACAGGGCTGAGGTACACCATATATTTT. Translating it yields CASSQDRTGLRYTIYF.

This clonotype was counted ten times or more. The chain links TRBV27 to TRBJ1-2, with 8 bases aligning to TRBD1. Germline V gives CDR1 MNHEY, CDR2 SMNVEV (reference sequence). The CDR3 sequence is 15 residues long. V lost 4 bases and J lost 4; bases outside the gene matches: 8. The CDR3 DNA reads TGTGCCAGCAGTTCCCCGGACAGGGCCCCCTATGGCTACACCTTC. It encodes CASSSPDRAPYGYTF.

This clonotype was detected a few times. The chain links TRBV20-1 to TRBJ1-4, with 7 bases matching TRBD1. Germline CDR1 and CDR2: DFQATT and SNEGSKA (reference sequence). Germline trimming cut 3 bases from V and 2 bases from J; bases unmatched to any gene: 3. CDR3 length: 14 amino acids. CDR3 DNA: TGCAGTGCTAGGGCACAGGGGACTAATGAAAAACTGTTTTTT. Encoded protein: CSARAQGTNEKLFF.

As for this clonotype: In this CDR3 the conserved last residue, phenylalanine or tryptophan, is missing, so a read error is likely. No DNA is shown, since the ends of the CDR3 on it are uncertain; the CDR3 is the one TCRdb lists. The chain carries TRBV20-1 and TRBJ1-2; the listed D gene, TRBD1, was not tested against the DNA. The germline V gene encodes CDR1 DFQATT and CDR2 SNEGSKA (reference sequence). The CDR3 adds up to 14 amino acids, both ends counted. CDR3 region: CSARRQGFSYGPLL.

On this clonotype itself: A much larger clone lies one base from this, so it may be a read error. V usage is TRBV6-2 or TRBV6-3 and J usage is TRBJ2-7; 9 bases fit TRBD1. This CDR3 is 16 amino acids long. V lost 11 bases, J lost 0 bases, and 14 bases stayed unmatched. Germline V gives CDR1 MNHEY, CDR2 SVGEGT. The CDR3 protein is CAGNDGQGRTSYEQYF. In DNA form, the CDR3 reads TGTGCCGGCAATGACGGACAGGGGCGAACCTCCTACGAGCAGTACTTC.

The V and J genes are TRBV6-5 and TRBJ1-1; D is unclear. The CDR3 runs 14 residues. Trimming took 2 bases from V and 0 from J, leaving 7 bases between them. Germline loops: CDR1 MNHEY, CDR2 SVGAGI. The CDR3 DNA follows: TGTGCCAGCAGTTACGACAATTTGAACACTGAAGCTTTCTTT. This sequence encodes CASSYDNLNTEAFF.

The rearrangement uses TRBV5-1 and TRBJ2-4, with 9 nucleotides matching TRBD1. The J segment lost 4 bases and the V segment lost 3 bases, leaving 8 bases of the junction unmatched. Germline assignment: CDR1 SGHRS and CDR2 YFSETQ. There are 16 residues in the CDR3. CDR3 DNA sequence: TGCGCCAGCAGCTGGGGACAGGGCTCGGGGAAAAACATTCAGTACTTC. This gives the protein CASSWGQGSGKNIQYF.